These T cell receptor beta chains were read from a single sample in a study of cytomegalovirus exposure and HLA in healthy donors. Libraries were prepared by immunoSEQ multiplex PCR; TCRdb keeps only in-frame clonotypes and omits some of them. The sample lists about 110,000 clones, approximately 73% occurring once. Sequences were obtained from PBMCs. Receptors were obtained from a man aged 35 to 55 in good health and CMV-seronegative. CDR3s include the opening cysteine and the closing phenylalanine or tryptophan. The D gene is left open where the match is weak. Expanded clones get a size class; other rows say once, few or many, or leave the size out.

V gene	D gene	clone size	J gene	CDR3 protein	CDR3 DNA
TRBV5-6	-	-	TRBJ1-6	CASSLAGDSYNSPLHF	TGTGCCAGCAGCTTGGCAGGGGACTCCTATAATTCACCCCTCCACTTT
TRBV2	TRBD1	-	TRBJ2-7	CASGTVRGIHEQYF	TGTGCCAGCGGGACGGTCAGGGGGATCCACGAGCAGTACTTC
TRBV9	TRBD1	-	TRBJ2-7	CASSVATPHPGQGRNYEQYF	TGTGCCAGCAGCGTAGCTACCCCCCACCCGGGACAGGGGAGGAACTACGAGCAGTACTTC
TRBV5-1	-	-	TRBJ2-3	CASSSFPAGSTDTQYF	TGCGCCAGCAGCTCCTTTCCGGCGGGTAGCACAGATACGCAGTATTTT
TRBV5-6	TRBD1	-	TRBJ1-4	CASSTVTGVRGNEKLFF	TGTGCCAGCAGTACGGTTACAGGGGTTCGGGGTAATGAAAAACTGTTTTTT
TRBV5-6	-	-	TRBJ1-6	CASSLAVGRGHSPLHF	TGTGCCAGCAGCTTGGCCGTCGGCAGGGGTCATTCACCCCTCCACTTT
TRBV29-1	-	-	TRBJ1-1	CSVGPGNTEAFF	TGCAGCGTTGGACCAGGGAACACTGAAGCTTTCTTT
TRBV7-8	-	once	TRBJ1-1	CASSLDARTGDPQAFF	TGTGCCAGCAGCTTAGATGCCCGGACGGGGGACCCCCAAGCTTTCTTT
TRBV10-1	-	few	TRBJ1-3	CASILRGGGGDSGNTIYF	TGCGCCAGCATCCTGAGAGGCGGCGGCGGCGACTCTGGAAACACCATATATTTT
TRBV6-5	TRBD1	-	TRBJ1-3	CASRPTGAAGNTIYF	TGTGCCAGCAGACCGACAGGGGCTGCTGGAAACACCATATATTTT
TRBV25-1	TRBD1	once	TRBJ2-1	CASSEGTGDNEQFF	TGTGCCAGCAGTGAGGGGACAGGGGACAATGAGCAGTTCTTC
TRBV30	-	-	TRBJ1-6	CAWRKGPLEGDSPLHF	TGTGCCTGGAGGAAAGGCCCCTTAGAAGGGGATTCACCCCTCCACTTT
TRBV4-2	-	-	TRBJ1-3	CASSQNTEGGNTIYF	TGTGCCAGCAGCCAAAATACAGAGGGTGGAAACACCATATATTTT
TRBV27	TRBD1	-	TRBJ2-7	CASSLSVYWTGAYEQYF	TGTGCCAGCAGTTTATCGGTATATTGGACAGGGGCCTACGAGCAGTACTTC
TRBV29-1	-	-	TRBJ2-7	CSVARQEGDEQYF	TGCAGCGTTGCTAGGCAGGAGGGCGACGAGCAGTACTTC
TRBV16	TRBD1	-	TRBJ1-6	CASSPRDSNSPLHF	TGTGCCAGCAGCCCCCGGGACAGCAATTCACCCCTCCACTTT
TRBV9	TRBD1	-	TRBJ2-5	CASSTDRGDYQETQYF	TGTGCCAGCAGCACCGACAGGGGCGATTACCAAGAGACCCAGTACTTC
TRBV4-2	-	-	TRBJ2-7	CASSQEARQGSSYEQYF	TGTGCCAGCAGCCAAGAGGCCAGGCAGGGTAGCTCCTACGAGCAGTACTTC
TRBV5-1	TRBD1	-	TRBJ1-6	CASSPAVGGGVNSPLHF	TGCGCCAGCAGCCCTGCGGTTGGAGGGGGCGTCAATTCACCCCTCCACTTT
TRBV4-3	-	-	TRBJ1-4	CASSQDSGERLFF	TGCGCCAGCAGCCAAGATTCAGGGGAGCGACTGTTTTTT
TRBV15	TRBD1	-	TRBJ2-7	CATSRDLRGLGQGSHEQYF	TGTGCCACCAGCAGAGATCTCAGGGGGTTGGGACAGGGATCCCACGAGCAGTACTTC
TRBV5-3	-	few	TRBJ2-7	CARSFCVHRPSPVTSYEQYF	TGTGCCAGAAGCTTTTGTGTTCACAGGCCCAGCCCGGTGACCTCCTACGAGCAGTACTTC
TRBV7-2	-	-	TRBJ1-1	CASSLGGGVWTEAFF	TGTGCCAGCAGCTTAGGAGGGGGAGTGTGGACTGAAGCTTTCTTT
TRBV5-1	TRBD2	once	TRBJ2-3	CASSLVGLGGADTQYF	TGCGCCAGCAGCTTGGTGGGACTAGGGGGGGCAGATACGCAGTATTTT
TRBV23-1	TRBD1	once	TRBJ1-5	CASSQSTGARRRPQHF	TGCGCCAGCAGTCAATCTACAGGGGCTCGTAGGCGGCCCCAGCATTTT
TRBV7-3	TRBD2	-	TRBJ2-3	CASSLLAGGDGGQYF	TGTGCCAGCAGCTTATTAGCGGGGGGAGATGGTGGGCAGTATTTT
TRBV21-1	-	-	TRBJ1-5	CASSKPKRQGPFCSDNQPQHF	TGTGCCAGCAGCAAACCTAAGAGACAGGGTCCTTTTTGTTCCGATAATCAGCCCCAGCATTTT
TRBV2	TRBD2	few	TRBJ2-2	CASSGAPSGTNTGELFF	TGTGCCAGCAGTGGGGCGCCTAGCGGGACCAACACCGGGGAGCTGTTTTTT
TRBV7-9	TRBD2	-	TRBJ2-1	CASSAVDGGGDNEQFF	TGTGCCAGCAGCGCAGTAGACGGGGGGGGAGACAATGAGCAGTTCTTC
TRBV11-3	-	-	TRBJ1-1	CASSLVGGREPFF	TGTGCCAGCAGCTTAGTGGGGGGGCGCGAACCTTTCTTT
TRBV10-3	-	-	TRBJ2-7	CAISPRDRTATYEQYF	TGTGCCATCAGCCCCCGGGACCGGACAGCCACCTACGAGCAGTACTTC
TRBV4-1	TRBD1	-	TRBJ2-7	CASSHSAAPGQGYEQYF	TGCGCCAGCAGCCACTCGGCTGCCCCGGGACAGGGGTACGAGCAGTACTTC
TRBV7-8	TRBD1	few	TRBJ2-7	CASSLWVDDRDRGTYEQYF	TGTGCCAGCAGCTTATGGGTAGATGACCGAGACAGGGGTACCTACGAGCAGTACTTC
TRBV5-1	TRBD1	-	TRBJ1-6	CASSLDRSYSPLHF	TGCGCCAGCAGCCTGGACAGGAGCTATTCACCCCTCCACTTT
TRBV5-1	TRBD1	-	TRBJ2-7	CASSLDRTGGREQYF	TGCGCCAGCAGCTTGGATCGGACAGGGGGCCGTGAGCAGTACTTC
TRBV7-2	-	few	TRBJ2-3	CASSPLSGTDTQYF	TGTGCCAGCAGCCCCCTTTCGGGGACAGATACGCAGTATTTT
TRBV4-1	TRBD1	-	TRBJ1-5	CASSQEGQGSNQPQHF	TGCGCCAGCAGCCAAGAGGGACAGGGTAGCAATCAGCCCCAGCATTTT
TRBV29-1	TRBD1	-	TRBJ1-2	CSVTPKTGTGSFYYGYTF	TGCAGCGTTACACCGAAAACCGGGACAGGTTCATTTTACTATGGCTACACCTTC
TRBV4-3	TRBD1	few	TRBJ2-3	CASSQGGQRSTDTQYF	TGCGCCAGCAGCCAAGGGGGACAGCGGAGCACAGATACGCAGTATTTT
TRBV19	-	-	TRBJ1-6	CASSMGPGQSSYNSPLHF	TGTGCCAGTAGTATGGGTCCCGGACAGAGCTCCTATAATTCACCCCTCCACTTT
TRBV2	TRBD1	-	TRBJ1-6	CASRGQGSSPLHF	TGTGCCAGCAGGGGACAGGGTAGCTCACCCCTCCACTTT
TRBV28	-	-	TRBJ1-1	CASSLRWGAVTEAFF	TGTGCCAGCAGTTTACGTTGGGGCGCGGTCACTGAAGCTTTCTTT
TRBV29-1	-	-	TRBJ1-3	CSVDSGNTIYF	TGCAGCGTGGACAGTGGAAACACCATATATTTT
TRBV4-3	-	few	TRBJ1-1	CASSQPGHQNTEAFF	TGCGCCAGCAGCCAACCGGGACACCAGAACACTGAAGCTTTCTTT